A single sample is the source of the 25 T cell receptor beta chains below, sequenced in a study of T cells in Graves' hyperthyroidism and ophthalmopathy. The CDR3 regions of TCR beta were amplified from RNA transcripts. HTBI primers were used for first-round RT-PCR of the TCR CDR3. Each CDR3 protein is one row after TCRdb ran MiXCR on the multiplex PCR reads. The data hold hundreds of thousands of distinct CDR3 sequences, with 30% to 40% observed a single time. Sequenced: blood. The receptors were sampled from a woman between 35 and 50 years old with Graves' hyperthyroidism.

This clonotype was detected ten times or more. V usage is TRBV2 and J usage is TRBJ1-5; a weak D match, TRBD1 (5 bases). Germline lookup yields CDR1 SNHLY and CDR2 FYNNEI. V gave up 3 bases and J gave up 5 bases, with 11 bases separating them. CDR3 length: 14 residues. The CDR3 DNA sequence: TGTGCCAGCAGTGACAGGGCAACGGATCAGCCCCAGCATTTT. Protein sequence: CASSDRATDQPQHF.

This clonotype has only a few counts. The V gene is TRBV27, the J gene TRBJ1-6, with 7 bases lining up with TRBD1. In germline, CDR1 is MNHEY, CDR2 SMNVEV (reference sequence). The CDR3 runs to 16 residues. J was trimmed by 6 bases and V by 6 bases; bases with no gene match: 11. The CDR3 reads CASRPTTGFLNSPLHF. CDR3 nucleotides: TGTGCCAGCAGACCAACGACAGGGTTTCTTAATTCACCCCTCCACTTT.

The chain couples TRBV11-2 to TRBJ1-5; no clear D gene. The V and J ends lost 4 bases and 4 bases respectively, with 11 bases between them. The CDR3 has 14 amino acids. Per the germline V gene, CDR1 is SGHAT and CDR2 is FQNNGV. CDR3 in amino acids: CASSSDTGNQPQHF. In DNA form, the CDR3 reads TGTGCCAGCAGCTCCGACACGGGAAATCAGCCCCAGCATTTT. Looking up the rest from reference TRBV11-2 and TRBJ1-5 gives the full variable domain: EAGVAQSPRYKIIEKRQSVAFWCNPISGHATLYWYQQILGQGPKLLIQFQNNGVVDDSQLPKDRFSAERLKGVDSTLKIQPAKLEDSAVYLCASSSDTGNQPQHFGDGTRLSIL.

In its sample, this clonotype was seen many times. This sequence joins TRBV6-2 or TRBV6-3 and TRBJ1-1; TRBD1 agrees at 7 bases. CDR3 length: 16 amino acids. CDR1 MNHEY and CDR2 SVGEGT come from the germline V gene. J was trimmed by 5 bases and V by 7 bases; bases with no gene match: 16. Here the CDR3 DNA reads TGTGCCAGCAATGCACCAGCGAGAGGGGGCGGTACTGAAGCTTTCTTT. Amino acids: CASNAPARGGGTEAFF.

V usage is TRBV7-9 and J usage is TRBJ1-5, with a weak D call TRBD1 (5 bases). This CDR3 is built from 15 residues. V lost 1 base and J lost 6, with 13 bases in between. Germline V gene data show CDR1 as SEHNR and CDR2 as FQNEAQ (reference sequence). The CDR3 sequence: CASSLGGVESQPQHF. CDR3 in DNA: TGTGCCAGCAGCTTAGGAGGGGTTGAAAGTCAGCCCCAGCATTTT.

The chain links TRBV19 to TRBJ1-2, with no clear D. CDR1 is LNHDA, CDR2 SQIVND, per germline (reference sequence). V was pared by 6 bases and J by 12 bases, with 17 bases between. The CDR3 has 12 amino acids. The DNA for the CDR3 is TGTGCCAGTAGGAGTCAGTACTCTGGAAACACCTTC. Amino acid sequence: CASRSQYSGNTF.

This chain links TRBV20-1 with TRBJ1-4; possibly TRBD1 for D (6 bases). V was pared by 2 bases and J by 5 bases, with 12 bases between. The CDR3 sequence is 14 residues long. The V gene's germline CDR1 is DFQATT and CDR2 SNEGSKA (reference sequence). The CDR3 DNA reads TGCAGTGCTAGACAAACAGGGAGGAATGAAAAACTGTTTTTT. Residues: CSARQTGRNEKLFF.

This clonotype turned up a few times. The V and J genes are TRBV19 and TRBJ1-1; D might be TRBD1 (6 bases). This CDR3 is 16 amino acids long. Looked up from germline, CDR1 is LNHDA and CDR2 is SQIVND (reference sequence). The V and J ends lost 3 bases and 5 bases respectively, with 19 bases between them. This chain's CDR3 is CASSMRGGQSRTEAFF. As DNA, the CDR3 is TGTGCCAGTAGTATGAGAGGAGGACAGTCAAGGACTGAAGCTTTCTTT.

As regards this clonotype: Just one base apart from a much larger clone, this may be a read error. The rearrangement uses TRBV7-3 and TRBJ1-2; the match to TRBD1 covers 9 bases. Trimming at V came to 7 bases and at J to 7 bases, leaving 7 bases not matched to a gene. The germline V gene encodes CDR1 SGHTA and CDR2 FQGTGA. This CDR3 spans 13 amino acids. The CDR3 protein is CASNTGTGSGYTF. The CDR3 DNA reads TGTGCCAGCAACACCGGGACAGGGTCTGGCTACACCTTC.

To note about this clonotype: This may arise from a read error, as a much more abundant clone is one base away. This rearrangement joins TRBV29-1 to TRBJ2-7, with TRBD2 matching 8 bases. Per the germline V gene, CDR1 is SQVTM and CDR2 is ANQGSEA. V was clipped by 7 bases and J by 1 base; unmatched bases: 6. This CDR3 contains 13 residues. CDR3 bases: TGCAGCGCCGGGGGGGGCCTGTCCTACGAGCAGTACTTC. It is translated as CSAGGGLSYEQYF.

With respect to this clonotype: A much bigger clone sits one base away, suggesting this may be a read error. This rearrangement joins TRBV7-9 to TRBJ1-1; D is possibly TRBD1 (6 bases). From germline, CDR1 is SEHNR and CDR2 FQNEAQ (reference sequence). The CDR3 runs to 13 residues. In DNA form, the CDR3 reads TGTGCCAGCGCGACGGAGGGGGGCACTGAAGCTTCCTTT. This translates into CASATEGGTEASF. Filled out from reference TRBV7-9 and TRBJ1-1, the complete variable domain reads DTGVSQNPRHKITKRGQNVTFRCDPISEHNRLYWYRQTLGQGPEFLTYFQNEAQLEKSRLLSDRFSAERPKGSFSTLEIQRTEQGDSAMYLCASATEGGTEASFGQGTRLTVV.

Ten or more counts support this clonotype. V and J are TRBV12-3 or TRBV12-4 and TRBJ1-2; 8 bases line up with TRBD1. V was pared by 4 bases and J by 14 bases, with 6 bases of the junction left unmatched. The CDR3 covers 11 residues. The CDR3 loop is CASSSGQGRTF. The CDR3 DNA sequence: TGTGCCAGCAGTTCCGGACAGGGCCGGACCTTC.

The chain links TRBV5-1 to TRBJ2-7; 10 bases line up with TRBD1. V lost 4 bases and J lost 5; bases outside the gene matches: 9. The germline CDR1 and CDR2 sequences are SGHRS and YFSETQ. CDR3 length: 15 residues. For the CDR3, the DNA is TGCGCCAGCAGCGGGGGGACAGGGGTGAGCCACGAGCAGTACTTC. Its protein is CASSGGTGVSHEQYF.

The genes are TRBV25-1 and TRBJ1-5; unclear D gene. The V gene's germline CDR1 is MGHDK and CDR2 SYGVNS. V was trimmed by 2 bases and J by 3 bases, leaving 14 bases between them. The CDR3 covers 16 residues. The CDR3 bases are TGTGCCAGCAGTGAAGCCGCAGTCCGACTCAATCAGCCCCAGCATTTT. Its protein is CASSEAAVRLNQPQHF.

The J gene is TRBJ2-2, the V gene TRBV19, with D tentatively TRBD2 (7 bases). Germline CDR1 is LNHDA and CDR2 is SQIVND (reference sequence). V gave up 2 bases and J gave up 4 bases, with 11 bases separating them. The CDR3 contains 15 residues. The CDR3 loop is CASSIQGRGTGELFF. CDR3 DNA sequence: TGTGCCAGTAGTATACAGGGGAGGGGCACCGGGGAGCTGTTTTTT.

This chain uses TRBV20-1 with TRBJ2-5, with 8 bases fitting TRBD2. Germline trimming cut 3 bases from V and 4 bases from J; bases unmatched to any gene: 4. This CDR3 has 13 residues. CDR1 is DFQATT, CDR2 SNEGSKA, per germline (reference sequence). The CDR3 region is CSASGRARETQYF. CDR3 nucleotides: TGCAGTGCTAGCGGGAGGGCCAGAGAGACCCAGTACTTC.

In its sample, this clonotype was seen many times. This sequence joins TRBV7-9 and TRBJ1-1, with TRBD1 matching over 7 bases. The germline CDR1 and CDR2 sequences are SEHNR and FQNEAQ (reference sequence). This CDR3 spans 11 amino acids. V shed 6 bases and J 11 bases; nucleotides not matched to a gene: 6. The CDR3 bases are TGTGCCAGCAGTCCAGGACAGGAGGCTTTCTTT. This translates into CASSPGQEAFF.

This clonotype is a singleton in its sample. A much larger clone lies one base from this, so it may be a read error. The V gene is TRBV20-1, the J gene TRBJ2-5; tentative D call: TRBD2 (6 bases). Germline assignment: CDR1 DFQATT and CDR2 SNEGSKA (reference sequence). Deletions cut 5 bases from V and 3 bases from J, with 10 bases between. This CDR3 contains 12 residues. The CDR3 here is CSAPAGKETQYF. Here the CDR3 DNA reads TGCAGTGCTCCGGCGGGGAAAGAGACCCAGTACTTC.

The chain joins TRBV7-2 to TRBJ2-5; D may be TRBD1 or TRBD2 (6 bases each). V lost 5 bases and J 9 bases, leaving 25 bases between the germline ends. The germline V gene has CDR1 SGHTA and CDR2 FQGNSA. There are 16 residues in the CDR3. CDR3 coding DNA: TGTGCCAGCAGCAAAACCCCGGGGGCAGGCAATCAGCCCCAGTACTTC. As protein: CASSKTPGAGNQPQYF. Looking up the rest from reference TRBV7-2 and TRBJ2-5 gives the full variable domain: GAGVSQSPSNKVTEKGKDVELRCDPISGHTALYWYRQSLGQGLEFLIYFQGNSAPDKSGLPSDRFSAERTGGSVSTLTIQRTQQEDSAVYLCASSKTPGAGNQPQYFGPGTRLLVL.

This clonotype was seen many times. The rearrangement joins TRBV19 to TRBJ2-2; possibly TRBD1 for D (6 bases). The CDR3 is made up of 13 amino acids. The V and J ends lost 0 bases and 10 bases respectively, with 9 bases between them. Germline V gives CDR1 LNHDA, CDR2 SQIVND (reference sequence). The CDR3 reads CASSIDQGQELFF. CDR3 DNA sequence: TGTGCCAGTAGTATAGATCAGGGACAGGAGCTGTTTTTT.

DNA of the CDR3: TGTGCCAGCAGTCGATCAACCGGGAGACTAGGGATCTACACCTTC. Amino acids: CASSRSTGRLGIYTF. The V and J genes are TRBV12-3 or TRBV12-4 and TRBJ1-2; D is uncertain. The CDR3 loop spans 15 amino acids. The ends were cut back, 5 bases at V and 10 bases at J, with 23 bases in the middle.

J is TRBJ2-7 and V is TRBV20-1; D may be TRBD1 (5 bases). This CDR3 has 13 residues. V lost 3 bases and J lost 1, with 10 bases in between. Germline CDR1 reads DFQATT; CDR2 reads SNEGSKA (reference sequence). The CDR3, as DNA: TGCAGTGCTAGGCCGGACAAATCCTACGAGCAGTACTTC. Translated, it gives CSARPDKSYEQYF.

In its sample, this clonotype was seen many times. This chain uses TRBV7-3 with TRBJ1-6; no definite D call. The CDR3 is 13 amino acids. The germline V gene has CDR1 SGHTA and CDR2 FQGTGA. V was clipped by 4 bases and J by 8 bases, with 9 bases between them. The CDR3 reads CASSSSADSPLHF. The CDR3 region has the DNA TGTGCCAGCAGCTCCTCCGCGGATTCACCCCTCCACTTT.

The chain employs TRBV5-5 and TRBJ2-7; 8 bases line up with TRBD1. The CDR3 totals 17 residues. Looked up from germline, CDR1 is SGHKS and CDR2 is YYEKEE (reference sequence). The V segment lost 0 bases and the J segment 0 bases; nucleotides outside the gene matches: 8. The CDR3 DNA sequence: TGTGCCAGCAGCTTGGTTTGGCGACAGGGGCCCTCCTACGAGCAGTACTTC. Translating gives CASSLVWRQGPSYEQYF.

Worth noting for this clonotype: The CDR3 does not close with the conserved phenylalanine or tryptophan, likely indicating a read error. The chain carries TRBV6-1 and TRBJ2-7; D uncertain. The CDR3 has 12 residues. Trimming stripped 5 bases from V and 3 bases from J, with 8 bases between. CDR1 and CDR2 (germline): MNHNS, SASEGT. As DNA, the CDR3 is TGTGCCAGCAGTCGGCTATTCTACGAGCAGTACCTC. Protein product: CASSRLFYEQYL.